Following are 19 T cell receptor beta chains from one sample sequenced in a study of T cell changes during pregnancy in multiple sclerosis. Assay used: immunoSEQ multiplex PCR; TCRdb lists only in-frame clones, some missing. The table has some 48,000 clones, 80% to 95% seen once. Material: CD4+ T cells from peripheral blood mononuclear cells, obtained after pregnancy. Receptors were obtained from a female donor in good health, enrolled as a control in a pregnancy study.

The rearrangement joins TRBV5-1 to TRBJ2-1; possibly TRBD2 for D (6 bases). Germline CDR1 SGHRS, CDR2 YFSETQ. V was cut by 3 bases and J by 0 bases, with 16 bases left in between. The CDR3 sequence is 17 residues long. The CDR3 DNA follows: TGCGCCAGCAGCTCCCTAGGGACTTCAACCTCCTACAATGAGCAGTTCTTC. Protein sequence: CASSSLGTSTSYNEQFF.

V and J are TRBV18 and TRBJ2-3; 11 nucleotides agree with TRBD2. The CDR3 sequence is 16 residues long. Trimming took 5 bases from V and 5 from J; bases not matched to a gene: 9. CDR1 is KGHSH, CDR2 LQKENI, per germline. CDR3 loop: CASSAGTSGLRDTQYF. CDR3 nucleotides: TGTGCCAGCTCAGCCGGGACTAGCGGACTGAGAGATACGCAGTATTTT.

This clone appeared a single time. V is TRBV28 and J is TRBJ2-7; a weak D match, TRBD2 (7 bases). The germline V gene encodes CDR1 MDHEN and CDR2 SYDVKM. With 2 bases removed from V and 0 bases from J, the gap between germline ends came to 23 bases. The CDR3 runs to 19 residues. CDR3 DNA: TGTGCCAGCAGTTTAGTTCGGGGGGCTCCCTCGTCCTCCTCCTACGAGCAGTACTTC. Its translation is CASSLVRGAPSSSSYEQYF.

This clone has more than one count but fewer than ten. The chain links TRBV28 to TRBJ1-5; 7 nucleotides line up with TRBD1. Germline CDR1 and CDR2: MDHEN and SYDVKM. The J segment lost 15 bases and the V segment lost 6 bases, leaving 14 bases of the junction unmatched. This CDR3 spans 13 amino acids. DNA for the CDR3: TGTGCCAGCAGCCCTGGGGACAGCCCCTCGAGGCATTTT. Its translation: CASSPGDSPSRHF. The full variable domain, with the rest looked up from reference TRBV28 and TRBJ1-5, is DVKVTQSSRYLVKRTGEKVFLECVQDMDHENMFWYRQDPGLGLRLIYFSYDVKMKEKGDIPEGYSVSREKKERFSLILESASTNQTSMYLCASSPGDSPSRHFGDGTRLSIL.

CDR3 nucleotides: TGCGCCAGCAGCCAAGGGCCCGCAAATCAGCCCCAGCATTTT. Protein sequence: CASSQGPANQPQHF. The J gene is TRBJ1-5, the V gene TRBV4-1; D gene ambiguous. Between the trimmed V and J ends, which lost 1 base and 4 bases, there was a span of 8 bases. The CDR3 contains 14 residues. Per the germline V gene, CDR1 is MGHRA and CDR2 is YSYEKL.

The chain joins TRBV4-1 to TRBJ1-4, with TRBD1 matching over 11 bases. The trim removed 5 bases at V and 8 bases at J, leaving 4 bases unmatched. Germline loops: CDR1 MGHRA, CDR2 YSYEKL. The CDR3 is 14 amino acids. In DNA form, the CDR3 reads TGCGCCAGCAGCTTGTGGGACAGGGGGGAAAAACTGTTTTTT. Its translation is CASSLWDRGEKLFF.

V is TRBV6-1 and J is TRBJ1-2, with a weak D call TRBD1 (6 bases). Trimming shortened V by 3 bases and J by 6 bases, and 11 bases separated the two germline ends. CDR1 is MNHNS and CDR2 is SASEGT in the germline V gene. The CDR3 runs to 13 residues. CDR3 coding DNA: TGTGCCAGCAGTGACTGGACAGCCAATGGCTACACCTTC. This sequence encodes CASSDWTANGYTF.

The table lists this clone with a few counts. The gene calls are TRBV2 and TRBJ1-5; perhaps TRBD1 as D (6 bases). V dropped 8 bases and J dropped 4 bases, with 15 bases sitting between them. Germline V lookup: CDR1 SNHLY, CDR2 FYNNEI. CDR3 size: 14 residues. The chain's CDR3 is CASLSGDRNQPQHF. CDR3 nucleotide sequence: TGTGCCAGCCTGAGTGGCGACAGGAATCAGCCCCAGCATTTT.

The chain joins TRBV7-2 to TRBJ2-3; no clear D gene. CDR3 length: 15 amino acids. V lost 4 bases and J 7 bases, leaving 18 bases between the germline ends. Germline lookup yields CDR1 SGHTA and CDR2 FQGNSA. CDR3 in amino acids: CASSSRSGALNTQYF. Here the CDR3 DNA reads TGTGCCAGCAGCTCCCGCTCCGGCGCACTAAATACGCAGTATTTT.

The CDR3 DNA reads as TGTGCCAGCAGAGGGACAGGTAATCAGCCCCAGCATTTT. Encoded protein: CASRGTGNQPQHF. The J gene is TRBJ1-5, the V gene TRBV2; TRBD1 aligns across 8 bases. Germline values: CDR1 SNHLY, CDR2 FYNNEI. The CDR3 loop spans 13 amino acids. The V and J ends lost 6 bases and 4 bases, in that order; junction bases with no gene match: 2.

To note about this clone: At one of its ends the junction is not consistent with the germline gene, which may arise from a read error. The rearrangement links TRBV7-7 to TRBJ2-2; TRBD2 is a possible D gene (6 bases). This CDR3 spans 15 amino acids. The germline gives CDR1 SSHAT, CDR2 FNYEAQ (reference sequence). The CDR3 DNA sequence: TGTGCTAGCAGCTCGGGACTGCCGAACACCGGGGAGCTGTTTTTT. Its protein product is CASSSGLPNTGELFF.

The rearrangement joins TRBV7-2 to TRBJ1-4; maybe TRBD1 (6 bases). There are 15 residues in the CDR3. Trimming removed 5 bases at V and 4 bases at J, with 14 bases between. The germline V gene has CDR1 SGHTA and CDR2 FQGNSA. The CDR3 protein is CASSGQTGFNEKLFF. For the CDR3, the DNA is TGTGCCAGCAGCGGACAGACAGGTTTTAATGAAAAACTGTTTTTT.

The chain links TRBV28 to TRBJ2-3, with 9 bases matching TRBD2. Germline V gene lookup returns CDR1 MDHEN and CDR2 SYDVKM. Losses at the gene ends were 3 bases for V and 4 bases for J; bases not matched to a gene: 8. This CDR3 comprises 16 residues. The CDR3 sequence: CASSFVIAGAPDTQYF. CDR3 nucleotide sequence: TGTGCCAGCAGTTTCGTTATAGCGGGAGCCCCAGATACGCAGTATTTT.

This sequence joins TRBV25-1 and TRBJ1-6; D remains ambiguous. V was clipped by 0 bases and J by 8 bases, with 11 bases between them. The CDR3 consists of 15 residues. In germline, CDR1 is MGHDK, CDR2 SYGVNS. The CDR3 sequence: CASSEYRGLDSPLHF. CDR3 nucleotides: TGTGCCAGCAGTGAATATCGGGGTCTTGATTCACCCCTCCACTTT.

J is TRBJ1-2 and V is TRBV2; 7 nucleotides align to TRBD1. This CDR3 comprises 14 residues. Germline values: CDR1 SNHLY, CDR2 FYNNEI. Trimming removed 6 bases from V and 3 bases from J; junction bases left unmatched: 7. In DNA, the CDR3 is TGTGCCAGCAGGGGTACCAGGGGGGACTATGGCTACACCTTC. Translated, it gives CASRGTRGDYGYTF.

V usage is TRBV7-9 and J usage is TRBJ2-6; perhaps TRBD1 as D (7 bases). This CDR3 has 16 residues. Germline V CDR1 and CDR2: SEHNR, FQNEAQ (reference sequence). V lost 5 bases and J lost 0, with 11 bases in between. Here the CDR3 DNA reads TGTGCCAGCAGCGGAGGGACAGTCTCTGGGGCCAACGTCCTGACTTTC. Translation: CASSGGTVSGANVLTF.

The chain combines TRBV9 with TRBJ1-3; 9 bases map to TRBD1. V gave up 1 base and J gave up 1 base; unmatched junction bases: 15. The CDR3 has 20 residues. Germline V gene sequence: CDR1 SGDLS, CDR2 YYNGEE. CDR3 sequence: CASSVSDRDRVVSSGNTIYF. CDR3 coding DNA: TGTGCCAGCAGCGTATCCGACCGGGACAGGGTAGTAAGTTCTGGAAACACCATATATTTT. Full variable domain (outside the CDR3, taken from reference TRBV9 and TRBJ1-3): DSGVTQTPKHLITATGQRVTLRCSPRSGDLSVYWYQQSLDQGLQFLIQYYNGEERAKGNILERFSAQQFPDLHSELNLSSLELGDSALYFCASSVSDRDRVVSSGNTIYFGEGSWLTVV.

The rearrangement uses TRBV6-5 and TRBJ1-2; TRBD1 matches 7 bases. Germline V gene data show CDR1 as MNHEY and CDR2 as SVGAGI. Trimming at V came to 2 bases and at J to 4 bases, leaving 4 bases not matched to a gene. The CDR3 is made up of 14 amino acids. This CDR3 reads CASSYDRDGYGYTF. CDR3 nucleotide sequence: TGTGCCAGCAGTTACGACAGGGACGGCTATGGCTACACCTTC.

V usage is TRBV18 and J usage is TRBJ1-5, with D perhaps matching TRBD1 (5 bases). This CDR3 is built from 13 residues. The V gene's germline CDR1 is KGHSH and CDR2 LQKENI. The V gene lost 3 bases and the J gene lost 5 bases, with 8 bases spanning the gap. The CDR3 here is CASSPATDQPQHF. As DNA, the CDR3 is TGTGCCAGCTCACCCGCGACAGATCAGCCCCAGCATTTT.